This TCR beta chain was sequenced for a study of CD8 T cells in ankylosing spondylitis. Study results and caveats: Within matched ankylosing spondylitis synovial fluid, disease-linked clones were reportedly significantly enriched. Earlier authors reported some of these motif variants in reactive arthritis synovial fluid and blood. Relatively rare in peripheral blood, disease-linked clones were also CD8+. Blood of patients with ankylosing spondylitis appeared to be characterized by a TCR beta motif of several highly homologous variants.

This clonotype was seen at least ten times. Its specificity is unknown. The ends were cut back, 3 bases at V and 0 bases at J, with 11 bases in the middle. This CDR3 spans 14 amino acids. Germline V gene sequence: CDR1 DFQATT, CDR2 SNEGSKA (reference sequence). Library preparation for TCR beta used quantitative 5'-RACE with molecular barcodes. TCRdb ran MiXCR on the 5' RACE reads and lists one entry per CDR3 protein. The sample shows 750,000 to 850,000 distinct CDR3 sequences, over 9.5% of them seen only once. Sequencing input: blood, either unsorted or a sorted T cell fraction (not recorded which). This receptor was obtained from a male donor with ankylosing spondylitis. The gene calls are TRBV20-1 and TRBJ2-5, with D uncertain. The CDR3 nucleotides read TGCAGTGCTAGTCCCGTAAGCGACCAAGAGACCCAGTACTTC. Protein product: CSASPVSDQETQYF.